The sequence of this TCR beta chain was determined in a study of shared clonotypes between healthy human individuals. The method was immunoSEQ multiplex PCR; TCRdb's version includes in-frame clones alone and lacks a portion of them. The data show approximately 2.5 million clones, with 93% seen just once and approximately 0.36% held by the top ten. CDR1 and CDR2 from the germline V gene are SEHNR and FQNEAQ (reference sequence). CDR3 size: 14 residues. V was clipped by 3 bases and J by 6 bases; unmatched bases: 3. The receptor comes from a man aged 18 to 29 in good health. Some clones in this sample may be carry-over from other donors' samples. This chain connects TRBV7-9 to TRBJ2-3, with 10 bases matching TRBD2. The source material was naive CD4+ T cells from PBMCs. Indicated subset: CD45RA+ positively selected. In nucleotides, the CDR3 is TGTGCCAGCAGCTTTAAGACTAGCGGGGATACGCAGTATTTT. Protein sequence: CASSFKTSGDTQYF.